A selection of T cell receptor beta chains follows, all from one sample in a study of blood T cell repertoires in COVID-19. Some clones are missing from TCRdb's copy, which holds only in-frame ones; the method was immunoSEQ multiplex PCR. The sample has tens of thousands of clones, about 85% seen once. The sample comprised peripheral blood. These receptor sequences come from a human donor in a cohort sampled during active COVID-19. Each CDR3 is given with its conserved first and last residue. The D gene is left open where the match is weak. Expanded clones get a size class; other rows say once, few or many, or leave the size out.

CDR3 length: 14; J gene: TRBJ2-7; V gene: TRBV4-1; D gene: TRBD2; clone size: .; CDR3 protein: CASSQGTSGYEQYF; CDR3 DNA: TGCGCCAGCAGCCAAGGGACTAGCGGCTACGAGCAGTACTTC
CDR3 length: 15; J gene: TRBJ2-1; V gene: TRBV2; D gene: TRBD2; clone size: .; CDR3 protein: CASSEGLAGKGEQFF; CDR3 DNA: TGTGCCAGCAGTGAGGGACTAGCGGGAAAGGGTGAGCAGTTCTTC
CDR3 length: 11; J gene: TRBJ2-5; V gene: TRBV29-1; D gene: .; clone size: .; CDR3 protein: CSGGVQETQYF; CDR3 DNA: TGCAGCGGCGGAGTACAAGAGACCCAGTACTTC
CDR3 length: 16; J gene: TRBJ2-1; V gene: TRBV7-3; D gene: TRBD2; clone size: .; CDR3 protein: CASSPRPGNTGGEQFF; CDR3 DNA: TGTGCCAGCAGCCCAAGACCCGGGAACACGGGGGGTGAGCAGTTCTTC
CDR3 length: 12; J gene: TRBJ2-7; V gene: TRBV29-1; D gene: TRBD1; clone size: .; CDR3 protein: CSAGQGWLEQYF; CDR3 DNA: TGCAGCGCAGGACAGGGGTGGCTCGAGCAGTACTTC
CDR3 length: 20; J gene: TRBJ1-6; V gene: TRBV4-2; D gene: TRBD1; clone size: .; CDR3 protein: CASSQDFSGGSTWRNSPLHF; CDR3 DNA: TGTGCCAGCAGCCAAGATTTCTCAGGGGGTAGTACTTGGCGTAATTCACCCCTCCACTTT
CDR3 length: 14; J gene: TRBJ2-5; V gene: TRBV7-6; D gene: TRBD2; clone size: .; CDR3 protein: CASSFGGALKTQYF; CDR3 DNA: TGTGCCAGCAGCTTCGGGGGGGCCTTAAAGACCCAGTACTTC
CDR3 length: 11; J gene: TRBJ2-1; V gene: TRBV12-3/TRBV12-4; D gene: .; clone size: .; CDR3 protein: CASSGGNEQFF; CDR3 DNA: TGTGCCAGCAGTGGGGGGAATGAGCAGTTCTTC
CDR3 length: 16; J gene: TRBJ2-3; V gene: TRBV14; D gene: TRBD2; clone size: once; CDR3 protein: CASSSREAGLTDTQYF; CDR3 DNA: TGTGCCAGCAGCTCGCGGGAAGCGGGACTCACAGATACGCAGTATTTT
CDR3 length: 14; J gene: TRBJ2-1; V gene: TRBV24-1; D gene: .; clone size: .; CDR3 protein: CATKAGGSFNEQFF; CDR3 DNA: TGTGCCACCAAGGCAGGGGGGTCTTTCAATGAGCAGTTCTTC
CDR3 length: 14; J gene: TRBJ1-2; V gene: TRBV18; D gene: TRBD1; clone size: .; CDR3 protein: CASSLGQGDYGYTF; CDR3 DNA: TGTGCCAGCTCACTAGGACAGGGAGACTATGGCTACACCTTC
CDR3 length: 11; J gene: TRBJ2-7; V gene: TRBV14; D gene: .; clone size: few; CDR3 protein: CASSHVNEQYF; CDR3 DNA: TGTGCCAGCAGCCATGTCAACGAGCAGTACTTC
CDR3 length: 15; J gene: TRBJ2-1; V gene: TRBV7-3; D gene: .; clone size: few; CDR3 protein: CASSLDPSANNEQFF; CDR3 DNA: TGTGCCAGCAGCTTAGATCCTAGCGCGAACAATGAGCAGTTCTTC
CDR3 length: 14; J gene: TRBJ1-6; V gene: TRBV6-2/TRBV6-3; D gene: TRBD1; clone size: few; CDR3 protein: CASSWTGDNSPLHF; CDR3 DNA: TGTGCCAGCAGTTGGACAGGGGATAATTCACCCCTCCACTTT
CDR3 length: 14; J gene: TRBJ2-2; V gene: TRBV5-1; D gene: .; clone size: few; CDR3 protein: CASSFLDSTGELFF; CDR3 DNA: TGCGCCAGCAGCTTTCTCGACAGCACCGGGGAGCTGTTTTTT
CDR3 length: 14; J gene: TRBJ2-5; V gene: TRBV19; D gene: .; clone size: .; CDR3 protein: CASSTPSRRETQYF; CDR3 DNA: TGTGCCAGTAGTACCCCCAGCAGGCGCGAGACCCAGTACTTC
CDR3 length: 16; J gene: TRBJ2-7; V gene: TRBV19; D gene: TRBD2; clone size: .; CDR3 protein: CASSITSGALSYEQYF; CDR3 DNA: TGTGCCAGTAGTATAACTAGCGGGGCCCTCTCCTACGAGCAGTACTTC
CDR3 length: 13; J gene: TRBJ2-1; V gene: TRBV27; D gene: TRBD1; clone size: .; CDR3 protein: CASRGQGYNEQFF; CDR3 DNA: TGTGCCAGCAGGGGACAGGGGTACAATGAGCAGTTCTTC
CDR3 length: 13; J gene: TRBJ2-7; V gene: TRBV6-5; D gene: TRBD1; clone size: .; CDR3 protein: CASSYDRVYEQYF; CDR3 DNA: TGTGCCAGCAGTTACGACAGGGTCTACGAGCAGTACTTC
CDR3 length: 16; J gene: TRBJ2-1; V gene: TRBV11-3; D gene: TRBD2; clone size: few; CDR3 protein: CASSLGLAGAPSEQFF; CDR3 DNA: TGTGCCAGCAGCCTGGGACTAGCGGGAGCCCCTAGTGAGCAGTTCTTC
CDR3 length: 16; J gene: TRBJ2-5; V gene: TRBV5-1; D gene: TRBD2; clone size: .; CDR3 protein: CASIPTGGNPQETQYF; CDR3 DNA: TGCGCCAGCATCCCAACCGGGGGGAATCCCCAAGAGACCCAGTACTTC
CDR3 length: 13; J gene: TRBJ2-7; V gene: TRBV21-1; D gene: .; clone size: .; CDR3 protein: CASTDRGSYEQYF; CDR3 DNA: TGTGCCAGCACCGACAGGGGGAGCTACGAGCAGTACTTC
CDR3 length: 15; J gene: TRBJ2-1; V gene: TRBV18; D gene: TRBD2; clone size: .; CDR3 protein: CASSPLAGDYNEQFF; CDR3 DNA: TGTGCCAGCTCACCACTAGCGGGAGATTACAATGAGCAGTTCTTC
CDR3 length: 16; J gene: TRBJ2-6; V gene: TRBV11-3; D gene: TRBD1; clone size: .; CDR3 protein: CASSQKTGAGANVLTF; CDR3 DNA: TGTGCCAGCAGCCAAAAGACAGGGGCCGGGGCCAACGTCCTGACTTTC
CDR3 length: 16; J gene: TRBJ2-5; V gene: TRBV11-3; D gene: .; clone size: .; CDR3 protein: CASSLSGGVGQETQYF; CDR3 DNA: TGTGCCAGCAGCTTGTCCGGGGGAGTGGGACAAGAGACCCAGTACTTC
CDR3 length: 19; J gene: TRBJ1-6; V gene: TRBV23-1; D gene: .; clone size: .; CDR3 protein: CASSQSTQCEGERHSPLHF; CDR3 DNA: TGCGCCAGCAGTCAATCGACCCAGTGTGAGGGGGAGAGGCATTCACCCCTCCACTTT
CDR3 length: 16; J gene: TRBJ2-2; V gene: TRBV21-1; D gene: .; clone size: .; CDR3 protein: CASSNMRPTNTGELFF; CDR3 DNA: TGTGCCAGCAGCAACATGAGGCCCACGAACACCGGGGAGCTGTTTTTT
CDR3 length: 14; J gene: TRBJ2-7; V gene: TRBV19; D gene: .; clone size: .; CDR3 protein: CASMDSSSSYEQYF; CDR3 DNA: TGTGCCAGTATGGACAGTTCCAGCTCCTACGAGCAGTACTTC
CDR3 length: 18; J gene: TRBJ2-7; V gene: TRBV9; D gene: .; clone size: .; CDR3 protein: CASSVAPPTDGNSYEQYF; CDR3 DNA: TGTGCCAGCAGCGTAGCCCCACCGACTGACGGAAACTCCTACGAGCAGTACTTC
CDR3 length: 14; J gene: TRBJ2-2; V gene: TRBV27; D gene: TRBD2; clone size: .; CDR3 protein: CASSNSGGTGELFF; CDR3 DNA: TGTGCCAGCAGTAATAGCGGGGGGACCGGGGAGCTGTTTTTT
CDR3 length: 14; J gene: TRBJ2-3; V gene: TRBV15; D gene: .; clone size: .; CDR3 protein: CATSRFQGTDTQYF; CDR3 DNA: TGTGCCACCAGCAGATTCCAGGGGACAGATACGCAGTATTTT